Listed here is a single T cell receptor (beta chain). This entry is derived from a study of blood T cell repertoires in COVID-19. Across the whole study: Some COVID-19 samples were acute and others convalescent; all came from the United States, Italy and Spain. Nucleic acid was either cDNA or gDNA, and it came from T cells, B-cell-depleted T cells, or PBMCs.

This CDR3 region has 16 residues. Germline CDR1 KGHSH, CDR2 LQKENI. The ends lost 3 bases at V and 1 base at J; junction bases unmatched: 5. Methods used by the authors: Reference gene primers were amplified, and this amplification served to estimate nucleated cell counts. Using immunoSEQ multiplex PCR, the repertoire was profiled, and TCRdb retains in-frame clones only, with some absent. V and J calls and clone size are given by that table; D and trimming were obtained from the DNA. The sample consists of tens of thousands of clones, roughly four fifths of them appearing once. The receptor was derived from a woman aged 60-70 years with acute or convalescent COVID-19. The source material was peripheral blood. This chain uses TRBV18 with TRBJ1-5, with TRBD1 matching over 8 bases. CDR3 bases: TGTGCCAGCTCACCGGCGCAGGGGGCCAGCAATCAGCCCCAGCATTTT. Its translation is CASSPAQGASNQPQHF. Together with reference TRBV18 and TRBJ1-5, the CDR3 gives the full variable domain: NAGVMQNPRHLVRRRGQEARLRCSPMKGHSHVYWYRQLPEEGLKFMVYLQKENIIDESGMPKERFSAEFPKEGPSILRIQQVVRGDSAAYFCASSPAQGASNQPQHFGDGTRLSIL.